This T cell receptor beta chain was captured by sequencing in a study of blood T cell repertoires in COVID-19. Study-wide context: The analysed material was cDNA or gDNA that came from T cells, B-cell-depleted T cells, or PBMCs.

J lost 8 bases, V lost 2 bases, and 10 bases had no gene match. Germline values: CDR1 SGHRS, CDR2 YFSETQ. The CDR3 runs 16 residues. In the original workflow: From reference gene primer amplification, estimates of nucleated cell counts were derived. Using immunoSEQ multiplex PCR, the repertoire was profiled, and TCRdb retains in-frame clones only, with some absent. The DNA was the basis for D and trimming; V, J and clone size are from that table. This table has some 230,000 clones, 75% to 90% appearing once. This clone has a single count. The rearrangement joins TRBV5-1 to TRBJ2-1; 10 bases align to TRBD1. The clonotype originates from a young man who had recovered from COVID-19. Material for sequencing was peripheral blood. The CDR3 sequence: CASSFTGQGKVDEQFF. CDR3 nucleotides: TGCGCCAGCAGCTTCACGGGACAGGGGAAGGTGGATGAGCAGTTCTTC.